This entry is about one T cell receptor beta chain. Its specificity is not known. TCRdb re-analysed the RT-PCR reads in MiXCR, keeping a single row per CDR3 protein. The data show hundreds of thousands of distinct CDR3 sequences, approximately 15% seen once. Germline CDR1 and CDR2: MDHEN and SYDVKM. This CDR3 region has 17 residues. The germline V and J ends were trimmed by 5 bases and 0 bases, with 17 bases remaining between them. This record comes from a study of response to subunit inactivated influenza vaccine. Study results and caveats: The authors suggested that few new T cells are recruited per seasonal influenza vaccination.

Specimen: PBMCs from blood, collected less than 15 days before vaccination. The TCR sequence derives from a man aged 50 or older who received an inactivated influenza vaccine. V is TRBV28 and J is TRBJ2-4; D perhaps matches TRBD1 (7 bases). The CDR3 loop is CASSPAGQTIAKNIQYF. The CDR3 bases are TGTGCCAGCAGTCCCGCGGGACAGACAATAGCCAAAAACATTCAGTACTTC.